Each of the 7 T cell receptor beta chains below was sequenced from the same sample in a study of control samples from healthy donors and cancer patients. Clones were sequenced by immunoSEQ multiplex PCR, and TCRdb holds only the in-frame ones, with some missing. The table has about 140,000 clones, roughly 92% seen once. The specimen sequenced was blood. These receptors all come from a man aged 40-49 years in good health.

This chain uses TRBV11-1 with TRBJ1-2; 7 nucleotides line up with TRBD1. The V gene's germline CDR1 is SGHAT and CDR2 FQDESV (reference sequence). This CDR3 spans 15 amino acids. J gave up 0 bases and V 5 bases, and 6 bases lay outside the gene matches. CDR3 in amino acids: CASSQDRVANYGYTF. DNA for the CDR3: TGTGCCAGCAGCCAAGACAGGGTAGCTAACTATGGCTACACCTTC.

V and J are TRBV27 and TRBJ2-5; a possible D gene is TRBD2 (6 bases). Germline CDR1 is MNHEY and CDR2 is SMNVEV (reference sequence). CDR3 length: 15 amino acids. V was cut by 4 bases and J by 5 bases, with 17 bases left in between. CDR3 coding DNA: TGTGCCAGCAGTTCCCCCAGCGGGCCTGAGGAGACCCAGTACTTC. Translation: CASSSPSGPEETQYF.

The chain is built from TRBV30 and TRBJ1-1; D gene unclear. V was shortened by 2 bases and J by 6 bases, with 10 bases between the two germline ends. Germline loops: CDR1 GTSNPN, CDR2 SVGIG (reference sequence). This CDR3 comprises 12 residues. The CDR3 sequence is CAWSRDFAEAFF. The CDR3, as DNA: TGTGCCTGGAGTCGAGACTTTGCTGAAGCTTTCTTT.

This sequence joins TRBV24-1 and TRBJ1-2; possible D gene TRBD1, 5 bases. Per the germline V gene, CDR1 is KGHDR and CDR2 is SFDVKD. Between the trimmed V and J ends, which lost 3 bases and 6 bases, there was a span of 16 bases. The CDR3 contains 15 residues. CDR3 coding DNA: TGTGCCACCAGTGATCGCAACAGGAGAGTGGATGGCTACACCTTC. As protein: CATSDRNRRVDGYTF.

The genes are TRBV6-2 or TRBV6-3 and TRBJ1-4; D not resolved. Per the germline V gene, CDR1 is MNHEY and CDR2 is SVGEGT. CDR3 size: 16 residues. With 5 bases removed from V and 0 bases from J, the gap between germline ends came to 13 bases. Here the CDR3 DNA reads TGTGCCAGCAGTCCGGGTATTTTTGCAACTAATGAAAAACTGTTTTTT. Amino acids: CASSPGIFATNEKLFF.

This chain joins TRBV28 and TRBJ1-5; D is uncertain. CDR1 and CDR2 from the germline V gene are MDHEN and SYDVKM. The ends were cut back, 3 bases at V and 4 bases at J, with 1 base in the middle. CDR3 length: 11 residues. The CDR3 DNA is TGTGCCAGCAGTTTTAATCAGCCCCAGCATTTT. The encoded protein is CASSFNQPQHF.

This chain links TRBV18 with TRBJ2-7; 8 bases fit TRBD1. The germline V gene has CDR1 KGHSH and CDR2 LQKENI. Losses at the gene ends were 6 bases for V and 4 bases for J; bases not matched to a gene: 5. The CDR3 is 13 residues long. This chain's CDR3 is CASSRTGSYEQYF. The CDR3 DNA reads as TGTGCCAGCTCTCGGACAGGGTCATACGAGCAGTACTTC. The complete variable domain, with remaining parts taken from reference TRBV18 and TRBJ2-7, reads NAGVMQNPRHLVRRRGQEARLRCSPMKGHSHVYWYRQLPEEGLKFMVYLQKENIIDESGMPKERFSAEFPKEGPSILRIQQVVRGDSAAYFCASSRTGSYEQYFGPGTRLTVT.